This T cell receptor beta chain was identified in a study of blood T cell repertoires in COVID-19 (dated by TCRdb to the early 2020s). Regarding the research as a whole: Samples covering the acute and convalescent phases of COVID-19 were provided by collaborators in the United States, Italy and Spain. The prospective study material was composed of cDNA or gDNA derived from T cells, B-cell-depleted T cells, or PBMCs. Deeply sampled blood TCRbeta repertoires from subjects exposed to, actively infected with, or recovered from COVID-19 were included in the dataset. The repertoires were released in a freely available public database intended as a resource for research on the immune response to SARS-CoV-2. The samples were drawn from the first 160 participants of the ongoing ImmuneRACE study and from 1,254 subjects provided by 6 global collaborators. The sample metadata nearly always contained a de-identified subject ID, COVID-19 status, age in years and sex. Where available, HLA class I and class II types were taken from metadata supplied by the sample provider and were not determined by assay-based typing.

Whole blood was collected in K2EDTA tubes by collaborating institutions according to the institutions' own protocols. For TCRbeta analysis, collaborator samples were shipped as frozen whole blood, as isolated PBMCs, or as DNA extracted from either sample type. TCRbeta CDR3 regions were amplified from genomic DNA by means of the immunoSEQ Assay, a bias-controlled multiplex PCR. On the authors' methods: The number of nucleated cells in each sample was estimated from the amplification of reference gene primers within the assay. To quantify the absolute abundance of each unique TCRbeta CDR3 rearrangement, sequence reads were collapsed and filtered. For each sample, productive Simpson clonality was calculated as the square root of Simpson's diversity index over productive rearrangements. The table was pulled from immuneACCESS by TCRdb, which kept in-frame rearrangements only. Such tables lose some clones; where checked, under half of the loss comes from unresolved V genes, and the rest has no known cause. That table supplies the V and J calls and clone size; D and trimming were determined from the DNA. This sample holds tens of thousands of clones; approximately 92% were observed only once. The top ten hold around 6.9% of the sample.

In regard to this clone: Its binding antigen is unknown. The record has no base qualities; no much larger clone is one base away.

The CDR3, from cysteine to phenylalanine, totals 14 residues. Only CDR3 DNA remains: 42 bases, in frame from the first base. Relative to germline, V is missing 5 bases and J is missing 5 bases, with 3 bases of the junction outside any gene match. Taken from the germline V gene, the CDR1 and CDR2 loops are MRHNA and SNTAGT. Results and caveats for the whole study, not just this receptor: The quantity of clinical and demographic metadata differed by source and by participant and was supplied without curation.

The V gene is TRBV6-4 and the J gene is TRBJ2-1, with 10 junctional bases fitting TRBD2. This receptor was obtained from a man between 45 and 60 years old with active COVID-19. Sequenced material: peripheral blood. The bases read TGTGCCAGCAGTATTCTAGCGGGAGACAATGAGCAGTTCTTC. Translation gives CASSILAGDNEQFF.